This T cell receptor (beta chain) was sequenced for a study of OX40 agonist ivuxolimab in advanced cancers. Turning to the study itself: Allowance was made for prior anti-PD-1, anti-PD-L1 or anti-CTLA-4 therapy, and roughly 39% had some. Study-wide results and limits: Among T cells, CD8+ cells averaged more expanded clones than CD4+ cells. Antigens targeted by the expanded peripheral T cells were not determined.

Details on this clone: Its target is not known.

Libraries were prepared by immunoSEQ multiplex PCR; TCRdb keeps only in-frame clonotypes and omits some of them. The table has under 70,000 clones, approximately 90% seen once. Germline-derived CDR1 and CDR2 are ENHRY and SYGVKD. Trimming took 6 bases from V and 5 from J, leaving 13 bases between them. The CDR3 runs to 14 residues. The starting material was CD4+ or CD8+ T cells sorted from blood, obtained in a trial of the OX40 agonist ivuxolimab. The rearrangement uses TRBV10-3 and TRBJ2-2; D may be TRBD1 (6 bases). The source is an adult with an advanced solid tumor such as melanoma, head and neck, liver or kidney cancer. The CDR3 loop reads CAISRLTGTGELFF. The CDR3 DNA reads TGTGCCATCAGCCGTCTAACAGGGACCGGGGAGCTGTTTTTT.